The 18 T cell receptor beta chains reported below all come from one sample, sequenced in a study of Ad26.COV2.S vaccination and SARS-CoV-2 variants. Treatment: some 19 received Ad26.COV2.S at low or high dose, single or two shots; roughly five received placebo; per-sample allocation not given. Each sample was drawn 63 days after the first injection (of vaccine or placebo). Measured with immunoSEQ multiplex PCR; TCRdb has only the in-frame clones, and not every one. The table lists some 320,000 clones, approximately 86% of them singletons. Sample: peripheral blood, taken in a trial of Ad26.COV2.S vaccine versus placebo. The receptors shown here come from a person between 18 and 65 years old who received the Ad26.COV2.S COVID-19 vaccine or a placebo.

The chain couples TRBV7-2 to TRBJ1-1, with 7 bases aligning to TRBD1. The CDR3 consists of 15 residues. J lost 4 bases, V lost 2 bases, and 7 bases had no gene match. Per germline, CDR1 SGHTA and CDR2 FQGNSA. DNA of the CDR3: TGTGCCAGCAGCTTACAACAGGGGCGGGTCACTGAAGCTTTCTTT. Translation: CASSLQQGRVTEAFF.

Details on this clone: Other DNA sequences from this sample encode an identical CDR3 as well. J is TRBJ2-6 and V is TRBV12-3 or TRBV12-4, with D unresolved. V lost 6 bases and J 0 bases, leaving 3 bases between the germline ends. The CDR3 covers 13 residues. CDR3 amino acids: CASSLSGANVLTF. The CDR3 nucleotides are TGTGCCAGCAGCCTCTCTGGGGCCAACGTCCTGACTTTC.

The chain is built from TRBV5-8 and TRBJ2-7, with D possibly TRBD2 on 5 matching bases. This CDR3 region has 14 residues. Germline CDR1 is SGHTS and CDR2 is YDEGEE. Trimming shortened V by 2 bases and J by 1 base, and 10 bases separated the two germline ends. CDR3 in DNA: TGTGCCAGCAGCTTCGGGAAAGGGTCCTACGAGCAGTACTTC. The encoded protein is CASSFGKGSYEQYF.

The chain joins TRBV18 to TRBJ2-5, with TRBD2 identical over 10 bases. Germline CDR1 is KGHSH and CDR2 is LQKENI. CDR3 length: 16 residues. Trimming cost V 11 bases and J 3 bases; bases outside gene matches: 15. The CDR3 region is CASGQLLAGDEETQYF. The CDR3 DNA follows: TGTGCCTCCGGGCAACTTCTAGCGGGGGATGAAGAGACCCAGTACTTC.

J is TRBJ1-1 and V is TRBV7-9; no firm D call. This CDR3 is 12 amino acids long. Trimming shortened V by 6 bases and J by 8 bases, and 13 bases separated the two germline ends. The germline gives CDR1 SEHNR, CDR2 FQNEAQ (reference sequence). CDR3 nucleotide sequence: TGTGCCAGCAGACGCACCGGGCCCGAAGCTTTCTTT. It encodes CASRRTGPEAFF.

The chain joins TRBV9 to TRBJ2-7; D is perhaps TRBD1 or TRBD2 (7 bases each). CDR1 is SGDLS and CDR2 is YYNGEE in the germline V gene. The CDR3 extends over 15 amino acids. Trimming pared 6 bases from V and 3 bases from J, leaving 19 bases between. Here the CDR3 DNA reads TGTGCCAGCAATCCCACAGGGGAGGGGGACTACGAGCAGTACTTC. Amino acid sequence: CASNPTGEGDYEQYF.

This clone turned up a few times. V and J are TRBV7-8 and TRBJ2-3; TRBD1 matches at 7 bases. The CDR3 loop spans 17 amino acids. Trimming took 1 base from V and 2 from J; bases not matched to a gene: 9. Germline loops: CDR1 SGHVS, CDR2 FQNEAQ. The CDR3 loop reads CASSLGYRGYYTDTQYF. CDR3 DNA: TGTGCCAGCAGCTTAGGCTACAGGGGCTACTACACAGATACGCAGTATTTT.

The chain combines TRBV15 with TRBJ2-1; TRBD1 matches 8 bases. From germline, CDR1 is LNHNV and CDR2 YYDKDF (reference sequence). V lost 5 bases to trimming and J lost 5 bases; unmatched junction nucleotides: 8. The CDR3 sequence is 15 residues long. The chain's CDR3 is CATSLGGQGNNEQFF. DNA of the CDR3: TGTGCCACCAGCCTAGGAGGACAGGGAAACAATGAGCAGTTCTTC.

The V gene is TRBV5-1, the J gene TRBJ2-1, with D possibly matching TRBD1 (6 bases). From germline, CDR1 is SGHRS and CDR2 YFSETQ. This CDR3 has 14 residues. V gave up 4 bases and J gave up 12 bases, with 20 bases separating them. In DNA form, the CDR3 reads TGCGCCAGCAGCGGAAGCATCGGACAGACAACGCAGTTCTTC. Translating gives CASSGSIGQTTQFF.

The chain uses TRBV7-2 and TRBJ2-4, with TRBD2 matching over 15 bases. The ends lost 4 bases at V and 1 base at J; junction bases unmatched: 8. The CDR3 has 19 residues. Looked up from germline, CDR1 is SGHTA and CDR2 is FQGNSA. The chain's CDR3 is CASSSRPGTSGGAKNIQYF. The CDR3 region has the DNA TGTGCCAGCAGCTCGCGCCCCGGGACTAGCGGGGGGGCCAAAAACATTCAGTACTTC. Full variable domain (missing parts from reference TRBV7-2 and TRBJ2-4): GAGVSQSPSNKVTEKGKDVELRCDPISGHTALYWYRQSLGQGLEFLIYFQGNSAPDKSGLPSDRFSAERTGGSVSTLTIQRTQQEDSAVYLCASSSRPGTSGGAKNIQYFGAGTRLSVL.

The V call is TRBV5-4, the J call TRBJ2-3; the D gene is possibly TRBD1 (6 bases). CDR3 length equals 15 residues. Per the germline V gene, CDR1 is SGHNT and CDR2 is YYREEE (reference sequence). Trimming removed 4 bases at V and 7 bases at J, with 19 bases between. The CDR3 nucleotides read TGTGCCAGCAGCCCCGATCGGCTAGGGGGTAATACGCAGTATTTT. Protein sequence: CASSPDRLGGNTQYF.

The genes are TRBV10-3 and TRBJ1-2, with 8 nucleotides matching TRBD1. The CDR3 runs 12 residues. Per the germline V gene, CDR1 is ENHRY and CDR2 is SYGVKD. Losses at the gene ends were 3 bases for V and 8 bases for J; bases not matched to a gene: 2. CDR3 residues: CAISEQGVGYTF. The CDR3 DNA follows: TGTGCCATCAGTGAACAGGGGGTAGGCTACACCTTC.

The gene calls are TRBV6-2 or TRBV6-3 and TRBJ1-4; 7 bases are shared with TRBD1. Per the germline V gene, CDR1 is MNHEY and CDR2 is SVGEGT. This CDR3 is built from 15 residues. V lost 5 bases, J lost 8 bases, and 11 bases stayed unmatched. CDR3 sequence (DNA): TGTGCCAGCAGTCGAGTGGACAGGTCCAGGGAAAAACTGTTTTTT. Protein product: CASSRVDRSREKLFF.

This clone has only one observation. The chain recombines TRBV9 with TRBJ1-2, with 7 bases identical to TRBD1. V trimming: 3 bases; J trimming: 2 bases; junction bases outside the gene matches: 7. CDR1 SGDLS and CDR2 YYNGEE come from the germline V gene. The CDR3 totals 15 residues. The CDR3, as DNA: TGTGCCAGCAGCGAGGCCGGGACAGTCAACTATGGCTACACCTTC. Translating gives CASSEAGTVNYGYTF.

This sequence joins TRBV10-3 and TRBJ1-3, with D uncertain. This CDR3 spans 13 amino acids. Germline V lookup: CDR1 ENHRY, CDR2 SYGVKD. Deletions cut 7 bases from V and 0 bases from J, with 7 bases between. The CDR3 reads CAITSGSGNTIYF. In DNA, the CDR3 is TGTGCCATCACTAGCGGCTCTGGAAACACCATATATTTT.

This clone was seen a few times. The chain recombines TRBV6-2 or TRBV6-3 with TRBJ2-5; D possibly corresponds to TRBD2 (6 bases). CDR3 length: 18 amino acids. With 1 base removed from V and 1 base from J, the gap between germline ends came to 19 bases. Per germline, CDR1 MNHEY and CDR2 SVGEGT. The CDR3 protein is CASSYLLGSGNVQETQYF. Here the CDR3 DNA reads TGTGCCAGCAGTTACTTGCTGGGTAGCGGAAACGTCCAAGAGACCCAGTACTTC.

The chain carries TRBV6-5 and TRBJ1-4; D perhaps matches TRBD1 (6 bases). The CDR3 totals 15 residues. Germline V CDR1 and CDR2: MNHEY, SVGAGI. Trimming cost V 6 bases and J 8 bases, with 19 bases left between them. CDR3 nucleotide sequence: TGTGCCAGCAGGACCAGGGGATTTGGAGGGGAAAAACTGTTTTTT. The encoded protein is CASRTRGFGGEKLFF.

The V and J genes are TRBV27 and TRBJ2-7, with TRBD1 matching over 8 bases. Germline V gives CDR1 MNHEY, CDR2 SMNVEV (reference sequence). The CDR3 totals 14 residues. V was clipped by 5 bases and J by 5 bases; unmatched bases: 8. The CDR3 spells CASSQGGRGHEQYF. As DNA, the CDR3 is TGTGCCAGCAGTCAAGGAGGCAGGGGGCACGAGCAGTACTTC.